This is a list of T cell receptor beta chains from one sample in a study of cytomegalovirus exposure and HLA in healthy donors. Libraries were prepared by immunoSEQ multiplex PCR; TCRdb keeps only in-frame clonotypes and omits some of them. This table has 150,000 to 200,000 clones, less than 90% appearing once. Sequencing used PBMCs. The receptors were gathered from a girl less than two years old in good health and CMV-seronegative. Both conserved end residues are part of each CDR3.

>TRBV6-1|TRBJ2-7
CASSDRQGSRYEQYF
>TRBV11-2|TRBJ1-3
CASSFQGLATGNTIYF
>TRBV4-1|TRBJ2-2
CASSQDLNTGELFF
>TRBV6-5|TRBJ1-2
CASSYSAGGRDGYTF
>TRBV4-2|TRBJ2-7
CASSQKARGQFSSYEQYF
>TRBV7-9|TRBJ1-2
CASSRQGDYTF
>TRBV4-1|TRBJ2-3
CASSQEGRLPDTQYF
>TRBV14|TRBJ2-5
CASSHSQETQYF
>TRBV15|TRBJ2-3
CATTPSGRALRDTQYF
>TRBV6-5|TRBJ2-7
CAAKRGLSSYEQYF
>TRBV5-4|TRBJ1-2
CASSSRTGDGYTF
>TRBV5-4|TRBJ1-6
CASSSARDSYNSPLHF
>TRBV5-1|TRBJ2-1
CASSTATGGYNEQFF
>TRBV7-9|TRBJ2-5
CASSLALRGTQYF
>TRBV10-3|TRBJ2-5
CASRAGVREETQYF
>TRBV9|TRBJ2-1
CASSGGLAGAIGLANEQFF
>TRBV4-3|TRBJ2-7
CASSQELGVASLSSYEQYF
>TRBV7-3|TRBJ2-1
CASSPTDWAYNEQFF
>TRBV19|TRBJ1-4
CASSKGQGNEKLFF
>TRBV5-4|TRBJ1-2
CASSSLGQSYGYTF
>TRBV6-1|TRBJ2-1
CASNADRGNEQFF
>TRBV2|TRBJ2-7
CASSGKSSEGFDEQYF
>TRBV18|TRBJ1-1
CASSPPAHTEAFF
>TRBV12-1|TRBJ1-1
CASSPAGTVKLNTEAFF
>TRBV7-3|TRBJ2-5
CASSLTGREGQETQYF
>TRBV5-6|.
CASSLSLGQSYEQYF
>TRBV7-8|TRBJ1-5
CASSSSRDRVNQPQHF
>TRBV5-4|TRBJ1-4
CASSLADRTNEKLFF
>TRBV11-2|TRBJ2-7
CASARSVTYEQYF
>TRBV2|TRBJ2-5
CASSEAWGQGTQYF
>TRBV6-1|TRBJ2-7
CASSVSGGRIYEQYF
>TRBV11-1|TRBJ2-1
CASELHLAGEQFF
>TRBV7-8|TRBJ2-7
CASSLDGRASYEQYF
>TRBV11-2|TRBJ2-7
CASSLASGTGGFYEQYF
>TRBV5-6|TRBJ2-3
CASSLGLESTDTQYF
>TRBV7-2|TRBJ2-3
CASSLVGGSGPDTQYF
>TRBV11-1|TRBJ2-2
CASSFVRGELFF
>TRBV5-1|TRBJ2-7
CASSSVAGALGAYEQYF
>TRBV5-6|TRBJ1-3
CASSLAGQGYSGNTIYF
>TRBV11-2|TRBJ1-1
CASSLLRGSDTEAFF
>TRBV7-6|TRBJ1-3
CASSLGGSGNTIYF